These 19 T cell receptor beta chains were sequenced from one sample in a study of CD8+ T cells in alopecia areata (dated by TCRdb to the late 2010s). What this sample's time point label stands for: more than 3 weeks on oral tofacitinib. The treatment or condition label here, explained by the study, means: oral pan-JAK inhibitor, 5-10 mg twice daily. The library was prepared using the immunoSEQ multiplex PCR assay. RNA was extracted from all samples and reverse transcribed into cDNA as template for TCR sequencing. The table comes from immuneACCESS by way of TCRdb, which keeps in-frame sequences with V and J called. Part of the clones is missing from these tables; in studies checked, under half for an unresolved V gene and the rest for unknown reasons. In all, the sample holds 90,000 to 100,000 clones, and 50% to 75% of those were seen once. The biggest ten clones account for around 16% of the sample.

The sequencing used CD8+ T cells sorted from blood, collected at week 4, from a patient treated with tofacitinib. These receptors were obtained from a human donor with alopecia areata.

The chain links TRBV6-1 to TRBJ2-7; a possible D gene is TRBD2 (5 bases). Germline CDR1 and CDR2: MNHNS and SASEGT. The CDR3 consists of 13 residues. The V end lost 7 bases, the J end lost 0 bases, and 10 bases lay between the germline ends. CDR3 DNA: TGTGCCAGCAACGGACTGGACTCCTACGAGCAGTACTTC. Protein sequence: CASNGLDSYEQYF.

Comments on this clone: An end of the junction differs from the germline gene, which may be a read error. The chain couples TRBV5-1 to TRBJ2-1, with TRBD1 as a possible D gene (5 bases). The CDR3 runs to 18 residues. From germline, CDR1 is SGHRS and CDR2 YFSETQ. Here the CDR3 DNA reads TGCGCCAGCAGCTTAGAGACAGCTCCCCACGGGCCAATGAGCAGTCTCCTCTTC. Protein: CASSLETAPHGPMSSLLF.

The chain couples TRBV2 to TRBJ2-3; D unresolved. The CDR3 is 15 amino acids. Germline V CDR1 and CDR2: SNHLY, FYNNEI. Between the trimmed V and J ends, which lost 2 bases and 0 bases, there was a span of 9 bases. The CDR3 spells CASSESLESTDTQYF. In DNA, the CDR3 is TGTGCCAGCAGTGAAAGCTTGGAGAGCACAGATACGCAGTATTTT.

This clone showed up just a few times. The V call is TRBV4-1, the J call TRBJ2-1; 9 bases fit TRBD1. The CDR3 consists of 15 residues. Germline assignment: CDR1 MGHRA and CDR2 YSYEKL. Trimming took 5 bases from V and 6 from J; bases not matched to a gene: 8. The chain's CDR3 is CASSSGTGLRNEQFF. CDR3 nucleotides: TGCGCCAGCAGCTCCGGGACAGGGTTGCGCAATGAGCAGTTCTTC.

The gene calls are TRBV15 and TRBJ2-2; no reliable D call. Looked up from germline, CDR1 is LNHNV and CDR2 is YYDKDF (reference sequence). V was shortened by 3 bases and J by 4 bases, with 12 bases between the two germline ends. There are 15 residues in the CDR3. CDR3 sequence reads: CATSSHSMRTGELFF. CDR3 in DNA: TGTGCCACCAGCAGCCACAGTATGCGCACCGGGGAGCTGTTTTTT. Combining the CDR3 with reference TRBV15 and TRBJ2-2 gives the whole variable domain DAMVIQNPRYQVTQFGKPVTLSCSQTLNHNVMYWYQQKSSQAPKLLFHYYDKDFNNEADTPDNFQSRRPNTSFCFLDIRSPGLGDTAMYLCATSSHSMRTGELFFGEGSRLTVL.

V usage is TRBV29-1 and J usage is TRBJ1-2; possibly TRBD1 for D (5 bases). CDR3 length: 13 amino acids. With 4 bases removed from V and 4 bases from J, the gap between germline ends came to 13 bases. Looked up from germline, CDR1 is SQVTM and CDR2 is ANQGSEA. CDR3 residues: CSVATPRAYGYTF. CDR3 DNA: TGCAGCGTTGCCACCCCCAGGGCCTATGGCTACACCTTC.

J is TRBJ2-1 and V is TRBV28, with TRBD2 as a possible D gene (5 bases). The V end lost 1 base, the J end lost 5 bases, and 9 bases lay between the germline ends. CDR3 length equals 14 residues. CDR1 MDHEN and CDR2 SYDVKM come from the germline V gene. The DNA of the CDR3 is TGTGCCAGCAGTTTATCGGCTAGCAACAATGAGCAGTTCTTC. This encodes CASSLSASNNEQFF.

This clone has just a few counts. The chain has TRBV10-3 and TRBJ2-1; 12 bases fit TRBD1. Per the germline V gene, CDR1 is ENHRY and CDR2 is SYGVKD. The CDR3 runs to 16 residues. Trimming removed 5 bases from V and 4 bases from J; junction bases left unmatched: 6. The CDR3: CAISKPGQGAYNEQFF. In nucleotides, the CDR3 is TGTGCCATCAGTAAACCGGGACAGGGGGCTTACAATGAGCAGTTCTTC.

The DNA of the CDR3 is TGTGCCAGCAGTGATACCGGACACAGAGACATTCAGTACTTC. Translation: CASSDTGHRDIQYF. The chain joins TRBV2 to TRBJ2-4; D may be TRBD1 (5 bases). CDR3 length: 14 amino acids. Trimming stripped 3 bases from V and 8 bases from J, with 14 bases between. Germline CDR1 reads SNHLY; CDR2 reads FYNNEI.

This chain uses TRBV19 with TRBJ2-1; D is uncertain. Germline CDR1 is LNHDA and CDR2 is SQIVND (reference sequence). The CDR3 is 13 amino acids. Trimming took 8 bases from V and 4 from J, leaving 12 bases between them. The CDR3 loop reads CASRVGAYNEQFF. The CDR3 coding sequence is TGTGCCAGTCGGGTTGGAGCTTACAATGAGCAGTTCTTC.

The V call is TRBV4-2, the J call TRBJ2-2, with 7 bases identical to TRBD2. The CDR3 extends over 15 amino acids. The germline V gene has CDR1 LGHNA and CDR2 YNFKEQ. The trim removed 4 bases at V and 6 bases at J, leaving 8 bases unmatched. Written as DNA, the CDR3 is TGTGCCAGCAGCCCCCGGACTAGAGATTCCGGGGAGCTGTTTTTT. Protein product: CASSPRTRDSGELFF.

The chain uses TRBV6-4 and TRBJ2-1; D is possibly TRBD1 (5 bases). The V and J ends lost 3 bases and 4 bases respectively, with 13 bases between them. Germline CDR1 MRHNA, CDR2 SNTAGT. This CDR3 is built from 15 residues. Here the CDR3 DNA reads TGTGCCAGCAGTGAAGGTCAGGGAATTTACAATGAGCAGTTCTTC. Its translation is CASSEGQGIYNEQFF.

In this sample, this clone turned up a few times. The chain employs TRBV4-3 and TRBJ1-2; 7 bases are a match to TRBD1. CDR1 and CDR2 from the germline V gene are LGHNA and YSLEER. The V gene end was trimmed by 0 bases and the J gene end by 5 bases; junction bases not matched to a gene: 12. This CDR3 contains 17 residues. The CDR3 DNA reads as TGCGCCAGCAGCCAAGATTGGAAGGGGGCGCTGGGGTATGGCTACACCTTC. Protein sequence: CASSQDWKGALGYGYTF.

This sequence joins TRBV19 and TRBJ2-2; D may be TRBD1 (5 bases). The length of the CDR3 is 18 residues. Trimming took off 4 bases at V and 3 bases at J, with 21 bases between the two ends. Germline-derived CDR1 and CDR2 are LNHDA and SQIVND (reference sequence). Here the CDR3 reads CASSNTGFWGADTGELFF. The CDR3 DNA sequence: TGTGCCAGTAGTAATACAGGTTTTTGGGGTGCAGACACCGGGGAGCTGTTTTTT.

The J gene is TRBJ2-7, the V gene TRBV15; 10 bases are a match to TRBD2. J was trimmed by 2 bases and V by 0 bases; bases with no gene match: 4. Germline CDR1 reads LNHNV; CDR2 reads YYDKDF (reference sequence). The CDR3 contains 16 residues. CDR3 sequence: CATSRDDTSGAYEQYF. CDR3 in DNA: TGTGCCACCAGCAGAGATGATACTAGCGGGGCCTACGAGCAGTACTTC.

This clone was counted a single time. The chain joins TRBV7-3 to TRBJ2-7; D gene uncertain. CDR3 length equals 14 residues. V was trimmed by 5 bases and J by 0 bases, leaving 11 bases between them. CDR1 is SGHTA, CDR2 FQGTGA, per germline. The CDR3 reads CASSPLPGSYEQYF. The CDR3 coding sequence is TGTGCCAGCAGCCCCCTGCCCGGCTCCTACGAGCAGTACTTC.

The table lists this clone with a few counts. The V and J genes are TRBV29-1 and TRBJ2-7; D could derive from TRBD1 or TRBD2 (5 bases each). Deletions cut 4 bases from V and 3 bases from J, with 13 bases between. The CDR3 has 13 residues. Germline V lookup: CDR1 SQVTM, CDR2 ANQGSEA. CDR3: CSVVGTKYYEQYF. As DNA, the CDR3 is TGCAGCGTTGTTGGGACCAAATACTACGAGCAGTACTTC.

The rearrangement links TRBV30 to TRBJ1-1; no definite D call. Germline V gives CDR1 GTSNPN, CDR2 SVGIG (reference sequence). The germline V and J ends were trimmed by 3 bases and 8 bases, with 16 bases remaining between them. The CDR3 is 13 amino acids. In nucleotides, the CDR3 is TGTGCCTGGAGCCGGCCAGTCTATGGGGAAGCTTTCTTT. Translation: CAWSRPVYGEAFF. Using reference TRBV30 and TRBJ1-1 for the parts outside the CDR3, the full variable domain is SQTIHQWPATLVQPVGSPLSLECTVEGTSNPNLYWYRQAAGRGLQLLFYSVGIGQISSEVPQNLSASRPQDRQFILSSKKLLLSDSGFYLCAWSRPVYGEAFFGQGTRLTVV.

This clone showed up just a few times. The sample has other DNA sequences that encode this CDR3 too. This chain joins TRBV5-1 and TRBJ1-2; D is undetermined. Trimming left V 0 bases short and J 4 bases short, with 4 bases between. Germline loops: CDR1 SGHRS, CDR2 YFSETQ. The CDR3 is 12 residues long. For the CDR3, the DNA is TGCGCCAGCAGCTTGGAGGGCTATGGCTACACCTTC. Translated, it gives CASSLEGYGYTF.